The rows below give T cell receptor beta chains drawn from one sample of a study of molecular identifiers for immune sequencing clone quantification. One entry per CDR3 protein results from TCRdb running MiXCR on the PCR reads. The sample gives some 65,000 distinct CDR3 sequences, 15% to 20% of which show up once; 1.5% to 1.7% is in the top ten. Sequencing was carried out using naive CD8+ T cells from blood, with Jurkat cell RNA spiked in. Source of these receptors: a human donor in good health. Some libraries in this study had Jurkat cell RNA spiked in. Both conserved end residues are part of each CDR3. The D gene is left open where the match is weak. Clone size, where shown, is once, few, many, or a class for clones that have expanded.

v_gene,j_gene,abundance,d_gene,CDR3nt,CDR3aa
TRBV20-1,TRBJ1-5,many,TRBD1,TGCAGTGCTCGAGCCCTACAGGGGATGTCAGGCAATCAGCCCCAGCATTTT,CSARALQGMSGNQPQHF
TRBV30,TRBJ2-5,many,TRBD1,TGTGCCTGGAATACGGGGCAGGGACAGGCCCAGTACTTC,CAWNTGQGQAQYF
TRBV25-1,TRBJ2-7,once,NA,TGTGCCAGCAGTGGAACTAGTTACGAGCAGTACTTC,CASSGTSYEQYF
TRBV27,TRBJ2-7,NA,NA,TGTGCCAGCAGTTTATCTGGCGGGGCTCCTTCCTACGAGCAGTACTTC,CASSLSGGAPSYEQYF
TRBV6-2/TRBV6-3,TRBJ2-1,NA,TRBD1,TGTGCCAGCAGTGCGGGCAGGGGGCTTTACAATGAGCAGTTCTTC,CASSAGRGLYNEQFF
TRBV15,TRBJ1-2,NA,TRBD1,TGTGCCACCAGCAAAGGGACAGGGGGGATCTATGGCTACACCTTC,CATSKGTGGIYGYTF
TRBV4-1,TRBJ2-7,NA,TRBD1,TGCGCCAGCAGAGGGACAGGGAAGAACGAGCAGTACTTC,CASRGTGKNEQYF
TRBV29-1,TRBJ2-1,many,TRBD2,TGCAGCGTCCCCCTACGGGATAGCGGGGGGCCGGGGGAGCAGTTCTTC,CSVPLRDSGGPGEQFF
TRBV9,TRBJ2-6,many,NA,TGTGCCAGCAGCCCTCCCCCCGGGGCCAACGTCCTGACTTTC,CASSPPPGANVLTF
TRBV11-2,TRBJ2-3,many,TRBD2,TGTGCCAGCAGCTTCGGTAGCGGGAACCCAGATACGCAGTATTTT,CASSFGSGNPDTQYF
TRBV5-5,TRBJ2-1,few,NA,TGTGCCAGCAGCCAGGGACCCTCGACGGCCTACAATGAGCAGTTCTTC,CASSQGPSTAYNEQFF
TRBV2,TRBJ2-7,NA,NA,TGTGCCAGCAGTGACGGCCAGACTAGCTCCTACGAGCAGTACTTC,CASSDGQTSSYEQYF
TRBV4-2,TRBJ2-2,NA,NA,TGTGCCAGCAGCCCTCGGGACACCGGGGAGCTGTTTTTT,CASSPRDTGELFF
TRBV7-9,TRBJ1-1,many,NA,TGTGCCAGCAGGTTCGGGGGGGGACCGAACACTGAAGCTTTCTTT,CASRFGGGPNTEAFF
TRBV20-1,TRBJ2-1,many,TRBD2,TGCAGTGCTAGCGGTCTAGCGGGAGGACCCGAGCAGTTCTTC,CSASGLAGGPEQFF
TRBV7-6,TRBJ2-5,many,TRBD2,TGTGCCAGCAGCTTAGTGGGACTAGCGGGCCAAGAGACCCAGTACTTC,CASSLVGLAGQETQYF
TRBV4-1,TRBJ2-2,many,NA,TGCGCCAGCAGCCCAACCGGGACTTCGAACACCGGGGAGCTGTTTTTT,CASSPTGTSNTGELFF
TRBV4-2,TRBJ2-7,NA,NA,TGTGCCAGCAGCCATAAAAACGAGGGACTCTACGAGCAGTACTTC,CASSHKNEGLYEQYF
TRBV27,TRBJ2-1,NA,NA,TGTGCCAGCAGTACCCGGGACGGAGCCAACAATGAGCAGTTCTTC,CASSTRDGANNEQFF
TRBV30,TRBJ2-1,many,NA,TGTGCCTGGAGCGTAACTAGCTTCAATGAGCAGTTCTTC,CAWSVTSFNEQFF
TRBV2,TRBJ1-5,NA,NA,TGTGCCAGCAGTCCGGGTCGGACAAGCGTGGGGCCCCAGCATTTT,CASSPGRTSVGPQHF
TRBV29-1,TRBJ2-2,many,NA,TGCAGCGTTGAGGTTCCGAACACCGGGGAGCTGTTTTTT,CSVEVPNTGELFF
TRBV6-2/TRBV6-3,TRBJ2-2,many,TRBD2,TGTGCCAGCAGTTACTTTCCAATCTGGCGGGAGGGCCAAAACGGGGAGCTGTTTTTT,CASSYFPIWREGQNGELFF
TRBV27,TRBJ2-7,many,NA,TGTGCCAGCAGTTTAGGTAGAGCCTACGAGCAGTACTTC,CASSLGRAYEQYF
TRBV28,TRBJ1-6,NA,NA,TGTGCCAGCAGCCCCCGGGTCACAAATTCACCCCTCCACTTT,CASSPRVTNSPLHF
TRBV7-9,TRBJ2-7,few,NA,TGTGCCAGCAGCTTAGTCGGGGGACTCCCCGAGCAGTACTTC,CASSLVGGLPEQYF
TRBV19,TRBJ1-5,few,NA,TGTGCCAGTAGTTGGAATAGCAATCAGCCCCAGCATTTT,CASSWNSNQPQHF
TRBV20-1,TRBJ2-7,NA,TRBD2,TGCAGTGCTAGAGAGACTAGCGGGAGGTTTTACGAGCAGTACTTC,CSARETSGRFYEQYF
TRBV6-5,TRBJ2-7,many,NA,TGTGCCAGCAGTTACGGCCCTGGAGACGAGCAGTACTTC,CASSYGPGDEQYF
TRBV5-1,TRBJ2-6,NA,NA,TGCGCCAGCGGACGGCCCTCTGGGGCCAACGTCCTGACTTTC,CASGRPSGANVLTF
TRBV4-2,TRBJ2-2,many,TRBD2,TGTGCCAGCGGGGGGGGGTTGGAGCGGGATTGGAACACCGGGGAGCTGTTTTTT,CASGGGLERDWNTGELFF
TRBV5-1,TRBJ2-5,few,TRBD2,TGCGCCAGCAGCTTGGGGACTAGCGGGAAAGAGACCCAGTACTTC,CASSLGTSGKETQYF
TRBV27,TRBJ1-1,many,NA,TGTGCCAGCAGTTCACGGGGGATCCGGGAAGCTTTCTTT,CASSSRGIREAFF
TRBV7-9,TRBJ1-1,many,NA,TGTGCCAGCAGCGGTACAGTCGCTGACGCTTTCTTT,CASSGTVADAFF
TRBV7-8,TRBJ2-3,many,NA,TGTGCCAGCAGCTTATTTGGAGGAGTCGGGACAGATACGCAGTATTTT,CASSLFGGVGTDTQYF
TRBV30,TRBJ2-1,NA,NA,TGTGCCTGGAGTGTACGGGTACACAAATCCTACAATGAGCAGTTCTTC,CAWSVRVHKSYNEQFF
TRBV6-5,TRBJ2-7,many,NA,TGTGCCAGCAGAATCGGGTCGACGTCCTACGAGCAGTACTTC,CASRIGSTSYEQYF
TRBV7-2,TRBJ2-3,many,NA,TGTGCCAGCAGCTTATATTTCACAGATACGCAGTATTTT,CASSLYFTDTQYF
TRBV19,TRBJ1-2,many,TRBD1,TGTGCCAGTAGTTTTCCGGGACAGGGGCGGAACTATGGCTACACCTTC,CASSFPGQGRNYGYTF
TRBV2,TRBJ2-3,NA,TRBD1,TGTGCCAGCAGTAACTCCGGGACAGGGGGCGCAAATACGCAGTATTTT,CASSNSGTGGANTQYF
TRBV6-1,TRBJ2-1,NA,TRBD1,TGTGCCAGCAGCGACAGGGGGCTGTGCAATGAGCAGTTCTTC,CASSDRGLCNEQFF
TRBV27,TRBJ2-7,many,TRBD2,TGTGCCAGCAGTTCCGGACTAGCGGGAGGGCCGTTTCGCGAGCAGTACTTC,CASSSGLAGGPFREQYF
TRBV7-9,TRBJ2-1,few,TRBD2,TGTGCCAGCAGCCCCGGGACTAGCGGGGATCGGCGGGGAGAGCAGTTCTTC,CASSPGTSGDRRGEQFF
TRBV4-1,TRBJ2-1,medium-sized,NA,TGCGCCAGCAGCCACGGCGGGGATAATGAGCAGTTCTTC,CASSHGGDNEQFF
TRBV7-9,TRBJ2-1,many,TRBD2,TGTGCCAGCAGCTCATCGGGACTAGCTTTCAATGAGCAGTTCTTC,CASSSSGLAFNEQFF